This is a list of T cell receptor beta chains from one sample in a study of blood T cell repertoires in COVID-19. Assay: immunoSEQ multiplex PCR; the TCRdb copy retains only in-frame clones and omits some. The sample records some 87,000 clones, roughly four fifths being singletons. The specimen was peripheral blood. These TCRs come from a human donor in a cohort sampled during active COVID-19. Each CDR3 is given with its conserved first and last residue. Fields, in order: CDR3 protein, CDR3 DNA, clone size, J gene, D gene, V gene. A D gene is named only where the DNA matches it firmly. Some rows have no size entry. The others give once, few or many, or a class for an expanded clone.

CDR3aa: CASSYSGLAAQYF
CDR3nt: TGTGCCAGCAGTTACTCGGGGCTAGCGGCGCAGTACTTC
abundance: -
j_gene: TRBJ2-7
d_gene: TRBD2
v_gene: TRBV6-5

CDR3aa: CASSWDRSTDTQYF
CDR3nt: TGTGCCAGCAGTTGGGACAGGAGCACAGATACGCAGTATTTT
abundance: once
j_gene: TRBJ2-3
d_gene: TRBD1
v_gene: TRBV27

CDR3aa: CASSPGSEIGTQYF
CDR3nt: TGCGCCAGCAGCCCCGGGTCCGAGATAGGCACGCAGTATTTT
abundance: -
j_gene: TRBJ2-3
d_gene: -
v_gene: TRBV5-1

CDR3aa: CASSIQGAGETQYF
CDR3nt: TGTGCCAGCAGTATCCAGGGGGCCGGTGAGACCCAGTACTTC
abundance: -
j_gene: TRBJ2-5
d_gene: TRBD1
v_gene: TRBV28

CDR3aa: CASSLVGQGYTGELFF
CDR3nt: TGTGCCAGCAGCTTGGTGGGACAGGGGTACACCGGGGAGCTGTTTTTT
abundance: -
j_gene: TRBJ2-2
d_gene: TRBD1
v_gene: TRBV5-6

CDR3aa: CASSTFLRGGLYNEQFF
CDR3nt: TGTGCCAGTAGTACCTTCCTGCGGGGGGGGCTTTACAATGAGCAGTTCTTC
abundance: -
j_gene: TRBJ2-1
d_gene: TRBD2
v_gene: TRBV19

CDR3aa: CASSPPVTDTQYF
CDR3nt: TGTGCCAGCTCACCTCCTGTCACAGATACGCAGTATTTT
abundance: -
j_gene: TRBJ2-3
d_gene: -
v_gene: TRBV18

CDR3aa: CASSLRQGDGELFF
CDR3nt: TGTGCCAGCAGCTTGCGGCAGGGGGACGGGGAGCTGTTTTTT
abundance: -
j_gene: TRBJ2-2
d_gene: TRBD1
v_gene: TRBV5-5

CDR3aa: CASSEGWVRGGSQPQHF
CDR3nt: TGTGCCAGCAGTGAAGGGTGGGTCAGGGGCGGCAGTCAGCCCCAGCATTTT
abundance: -
j_gene: TRBJ1-5
d_gene: -
v_gene: TRBV6-1

CDR3aa: CAWSVTLAATDTQYF
CDR3nt: TGTGCCTGGAGTGTAACCCTCGCGGCCACAGATACGCAGTATTTT
abundance: -
j_gene: TRBJ2-3
d_gene: -
v_gene: TRBV30